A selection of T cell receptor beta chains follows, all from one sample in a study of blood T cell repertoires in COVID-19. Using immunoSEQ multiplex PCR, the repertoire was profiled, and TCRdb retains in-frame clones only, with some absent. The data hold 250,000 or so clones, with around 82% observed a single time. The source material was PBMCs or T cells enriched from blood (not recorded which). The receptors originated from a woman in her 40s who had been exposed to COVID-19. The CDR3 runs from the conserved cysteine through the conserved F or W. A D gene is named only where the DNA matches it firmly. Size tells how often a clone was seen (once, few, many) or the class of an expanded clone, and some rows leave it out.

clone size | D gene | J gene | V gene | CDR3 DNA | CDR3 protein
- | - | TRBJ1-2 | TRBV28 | TGTGCCAGCAGTGGGGGGGCAGGGTCGCATGGCTACACCTTC | CASSGGAGSHGYTF
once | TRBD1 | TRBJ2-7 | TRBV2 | TGTGCCAGCAGTATAAACAGGGGCGAGCAGTACTTC | CASSINRGEQYF
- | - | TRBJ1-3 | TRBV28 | TGTGCCAGCAGTTTCCGTCTGGCCAAGGGGGCTGGAAACACCATATATTTT | CASSFRLAKGAGNTIYF
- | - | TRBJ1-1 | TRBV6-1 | TGTGCCAGCAGTGAACAAGGGGGGGCGAACACTGAAGCTTTCTTT | CASSEQGGANTEAFF
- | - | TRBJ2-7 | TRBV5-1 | TGCGCCAGCGGTAGACTTCTCGCCGGGGAGCAGTACTTC | CASGRLLAGEQYF
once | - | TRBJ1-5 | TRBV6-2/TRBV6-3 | TGTGCCAGCAGTTACAGGATCGGGGTCAATCAGCCCCAGCATTTT | CASSYRIGVNQPQHF
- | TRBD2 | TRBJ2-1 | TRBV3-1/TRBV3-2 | TGTGCCAGCAGCCAGGAGAGCGGGGGGCCCACCCCCGAGCAGTTCTTC | CASSQESGGPTPEQFF
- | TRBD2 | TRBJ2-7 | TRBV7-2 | TGTGCCAGCAGCTTAGCAGCGGGGGGGGCCGAGCAGTACTTC | CASSLAAGGAEQYF
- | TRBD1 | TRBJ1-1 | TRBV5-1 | TGCGCCAGCAGCCGTTGGACAGGCCTCCACACTGAAGCTTTCTTT | CASSRWTGLHTEAFF
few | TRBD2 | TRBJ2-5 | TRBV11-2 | TGTGCCAGCAGTAAGCTAGCGGGGGTAGGTGAGACCCAGTACTTC | CASSKLAGVGETQYF
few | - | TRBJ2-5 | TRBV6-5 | TGTGCCAGCAGTTCTCGGTCCGGTGAGACCCAGTACTTC | CASSSRSGETQYF
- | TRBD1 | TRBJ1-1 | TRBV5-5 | TGTGCCAGCAGCCCCCGGGGACAGGGGCCGATGAACACTGAAGCTTTCTTT | CASSPRGQGPMNTEAFF
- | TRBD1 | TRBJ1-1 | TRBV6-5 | TGTGCCAGCAGTTCCGGACAGGCTTACATGAACACTGAAGCTTTCTTT | CASSSGQAYMNTEAFF
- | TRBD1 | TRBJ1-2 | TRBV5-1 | TGCGCCAGCAGCTTGAGGGACAGGGGGCGTGAGGACTATGGCTACACCTTC | CASSLRDRGREDYGYTF
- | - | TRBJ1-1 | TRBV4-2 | TGTGCCAGCAGCCACCCCCCGGAGCCCGGGGACACTGAAGCTTTCTTT | CASSHPPEPGDTEAFF
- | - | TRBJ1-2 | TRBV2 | TGTGCCAGCAGTGAGGAGAGTGGCTACACCTTC | CASSEESGYTF
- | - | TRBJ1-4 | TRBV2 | TGTGCCAGCCGGGACTCCCGAACTAATGAAAAACTGTTTTTT | CASRDSRTNEKLFF
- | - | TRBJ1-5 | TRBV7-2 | TGTGCCAGCAGCATAATCGAGGGACAGCCCCAGCATTTT | CASSIIEGQPQHF
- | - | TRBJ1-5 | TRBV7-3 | TGTGCCAGCAGCTTAAGGCAGGGAAGTCAGCCCCAGCATTTT | CASSLRQGSQPQHF
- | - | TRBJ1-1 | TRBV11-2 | TGTGCCAGCAGCGACCGGAGGGCTGAAGCTTTCTTT | CASSDRRAEAFF
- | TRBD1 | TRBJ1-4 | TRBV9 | TGTGCCAGCAGCGCCCGGACAGGGAATGAAAAACTGTTTTTT | CASSARTGNEKLFF
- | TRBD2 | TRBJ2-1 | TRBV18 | TGTGCCAGCTCACCACAGCGGGGGGACAATGAGCAGTTCTTC | CASSPQRGDNEQFF
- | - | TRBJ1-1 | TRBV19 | TGTGCCAGTAGTATCAGGGAGGGAGCTTTCTTT | CASSIREGAFF
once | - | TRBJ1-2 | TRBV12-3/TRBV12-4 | TGTGCCAGCAGTTTAGGGGGGGGTGGCTACACCTTC | CASSLGGGGYTF
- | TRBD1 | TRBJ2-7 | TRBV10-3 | TGTGCCATCAGTGACCCCGGGACAGACTCCTACGAGCAGTACTTC | CAISDPGTDSYEQYF
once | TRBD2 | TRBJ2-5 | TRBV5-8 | TGTGCCAGCAGCTTGGCCAGGGGAGCGGGGGCACAAGAGACCCAGTACTTC | CASSLARGAGAQETQYF
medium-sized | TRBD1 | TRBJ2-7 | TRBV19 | TGTGCCAGTAGTATCGCACAGGGGGCCGGGGAGCAGTACTTC | CASSIAQGAGEQYF
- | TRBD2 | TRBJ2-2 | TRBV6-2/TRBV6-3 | TGTGCCAGCAGCCCGGGACTAGCGGGGGGGCCGAACGGGGAGCTGTTTTTT | CASSPGLAGGPNGELFF
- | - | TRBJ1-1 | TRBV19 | TGTGCCAGTAAGGCAGGGGTGAACACTGAAGCTTTCTTT | CASKAGVNTEAFF
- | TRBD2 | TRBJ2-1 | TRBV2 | TGTGCCAGCAGTAGTACGGCTAGCGGGGGTACCAATGAGCAGTTCTTC | CASSSTASGGTNEQFF
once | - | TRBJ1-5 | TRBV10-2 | TGCGCCAGCAGTGAAGGGACTAATCAGCCCCAGCATTTT | CASSEGTNQPQHF
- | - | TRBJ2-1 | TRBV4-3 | TGCGCCAGCAGCCAAGAGCGGGGAGCCCTCTCCTACAATGAGCAGTTCTTC | CASSQERGALSYNEQFF
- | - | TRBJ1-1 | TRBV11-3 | TGTGCCAGCAGCGGTCGACAGGATACTGAAGCTTTCTTT | CASSGRQDTEAFF